The TCR beta chain described here comes from a study of technical replicates of blood from a handful of donors. Measured with immunoSEQ multiplex PCR; TCRdb has only the in-frame clones, and not every one. The sample carries 60,000 to 80,000 clones, about 91% recorded once. Germline trimming cut 5 bases from V and 4 bases from J; bases unmatched to any gene: 5. Germline V gives CDR1 GTSNPN, CDR2 SVGIG (reference sequence). The CDR3 runs to 13 residues. The V gene is TRBV30, the J gene TRBJ2-3; 8 nucleotides line up with TRBD2. The sample taken for sequencing was T cells isolated from PBMCs. The receptor comes from a human donor in good health. The CDR3 sequence is CAWSPGGPDTQYF. The CDR3 DNA is TGTGCCTGGTCTCCGGGAGGGCCAGATACGCAGTATTTT.